This T cell receptor beta chain was sequenced during a study of T cell repertoires in cytomegalovirus infection. This clonotype was picked up a small number of times. The antigen is not known. One entry per CDR3 protein results from TCRdb running MiXCR on the reads. The table has around 500,000 distinct CDR3 sequences, about 44% seen once. The source was cultured PBMCs, collected from culture after CMV antigen stimulation. This TCR derives from a human donor in good health (CMV status not recorded). Some clones in this sample may be carry-over from other donors' samples.

The CDR3 loop is CASSRVAGDNEKLFF. The CDR3 DNA reads as TGTGCCAGCAGCCGAGTCGCGGGGGACAATGAAAAACTGTTTTTT. This chain joins TRBV7-6 and TRBJ1-4; maybe TRBD1 (5 bases). Germline V gives CDR1 SGHVS, CDR2 FNYEAQ. The CDR3 is 15 residues long. The germline V and J ends were trimmed by 5 bases and 5 bases, with 15 bases remaining between them.